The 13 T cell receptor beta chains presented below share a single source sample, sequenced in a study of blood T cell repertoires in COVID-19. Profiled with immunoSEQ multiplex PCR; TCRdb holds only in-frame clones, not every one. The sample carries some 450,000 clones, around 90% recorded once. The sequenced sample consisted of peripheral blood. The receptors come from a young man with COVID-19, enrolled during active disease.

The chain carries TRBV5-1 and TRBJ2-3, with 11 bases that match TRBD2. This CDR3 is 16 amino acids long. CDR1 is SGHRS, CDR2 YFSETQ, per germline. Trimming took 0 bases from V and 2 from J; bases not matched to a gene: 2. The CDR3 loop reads CASSLGLAGLTDTQYF. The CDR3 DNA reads TGCGCCAGCAGCTTGGGACTAGCGGGACTCACAGATACGCAGTATTTT.

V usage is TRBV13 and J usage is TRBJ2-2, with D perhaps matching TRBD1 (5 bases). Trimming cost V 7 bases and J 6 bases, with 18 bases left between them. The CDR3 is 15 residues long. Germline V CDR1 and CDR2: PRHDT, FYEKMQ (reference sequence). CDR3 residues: CASIWTQGMAGELFF. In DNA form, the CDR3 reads TGTGCCAGCATTTGGACGCAGGGAATGGCCGGGGAGCTGTTTTTT. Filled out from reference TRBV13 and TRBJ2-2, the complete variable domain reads AAGVIQSPRHLIKEKRETATLKCYPIPRHDTVYWYQQGPGQDPQFLISFYEKMQSDKGSIPDRFSAQQFSDYHSELNMSSLELGDSALYFCASIWTQGMAGELFFGEGSRLTVL.

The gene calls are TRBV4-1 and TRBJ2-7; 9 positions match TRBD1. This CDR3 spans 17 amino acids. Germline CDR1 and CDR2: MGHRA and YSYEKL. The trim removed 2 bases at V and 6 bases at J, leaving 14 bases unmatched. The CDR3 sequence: CASSQTAGTGRSVEQYF. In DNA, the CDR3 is TGCGCCAGCAGCCAAACTGCCGGGACAGGGAGGTCGGTCGAGCAGTACTTC.

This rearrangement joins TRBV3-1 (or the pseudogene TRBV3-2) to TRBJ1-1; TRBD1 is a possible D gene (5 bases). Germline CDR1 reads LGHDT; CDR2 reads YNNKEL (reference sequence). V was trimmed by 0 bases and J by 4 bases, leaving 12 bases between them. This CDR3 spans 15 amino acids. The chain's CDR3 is CASSQEGRIGTEAFF. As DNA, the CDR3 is TGTGCCAGCAGCCAAGAGGGGCGCATCGGCACTGAAGCTTTCTTT.

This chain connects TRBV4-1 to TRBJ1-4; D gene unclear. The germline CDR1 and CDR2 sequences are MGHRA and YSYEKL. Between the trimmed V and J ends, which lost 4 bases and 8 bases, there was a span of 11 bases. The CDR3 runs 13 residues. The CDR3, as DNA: TGCGCCAGCAGCCCTCCCGACGGGGAAAAACTGTTTTTT. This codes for CASSPPDGEKLFF.

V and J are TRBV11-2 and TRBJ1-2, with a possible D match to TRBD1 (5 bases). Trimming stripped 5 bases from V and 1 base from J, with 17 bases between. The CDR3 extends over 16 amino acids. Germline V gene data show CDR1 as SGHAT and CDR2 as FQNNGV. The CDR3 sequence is CASSPNDSPFNYGYTF. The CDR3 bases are TGTGCCAGCAGCCCTAACGACAGTCCATTTAACTATGGCTACACCTTC.

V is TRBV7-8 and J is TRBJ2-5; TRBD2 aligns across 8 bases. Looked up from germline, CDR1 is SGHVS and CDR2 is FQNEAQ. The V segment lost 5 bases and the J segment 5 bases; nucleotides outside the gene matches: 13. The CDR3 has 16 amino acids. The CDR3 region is CASSRRREAGWETQYF. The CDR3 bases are TGTGCCAGCAGCCGACGGCGGGAGGCCGGGTGGGAGACCCAGTACTTC.

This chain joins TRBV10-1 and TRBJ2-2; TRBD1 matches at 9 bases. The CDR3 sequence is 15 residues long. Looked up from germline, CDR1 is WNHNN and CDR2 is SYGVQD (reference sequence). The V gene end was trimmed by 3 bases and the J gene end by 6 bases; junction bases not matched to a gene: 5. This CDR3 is CASSEGDRESGELFF. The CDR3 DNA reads TGCGCCAGCAGTGAAGGGGACAGGGAATCCGGGGAGCTGTTTTTT.

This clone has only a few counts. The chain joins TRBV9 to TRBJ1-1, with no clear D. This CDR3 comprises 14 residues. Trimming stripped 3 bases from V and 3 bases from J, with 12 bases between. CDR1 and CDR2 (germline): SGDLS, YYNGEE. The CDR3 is CASSASLRDTEAFF. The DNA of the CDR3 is TGTGCCAGCAGCGCTTCACTAAGAGACACTGAAGCTTTCTTT. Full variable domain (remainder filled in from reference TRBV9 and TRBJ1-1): DSGVTQTPKHLITATGQRVTLRCSPRSGDLSVYWYQQSLDQGLQFLIQYYNGEERAKGNILERFSAQQFPDLHSELNLSSLELGDSALYFCASSASLRDTEAFFGQGTRLTVV.

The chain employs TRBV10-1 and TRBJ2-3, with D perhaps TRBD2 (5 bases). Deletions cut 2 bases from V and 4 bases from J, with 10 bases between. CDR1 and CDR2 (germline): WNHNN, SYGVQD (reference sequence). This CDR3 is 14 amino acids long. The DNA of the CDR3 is TGCGCCAGCAGTGAGGGGCTAGCTCCAGATACGCAGTATTTT. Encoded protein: CASSEGLAPDTQYF.

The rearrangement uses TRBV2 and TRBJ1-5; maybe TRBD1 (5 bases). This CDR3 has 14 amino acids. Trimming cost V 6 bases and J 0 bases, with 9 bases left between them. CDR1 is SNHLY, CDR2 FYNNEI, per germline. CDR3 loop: CASRTTVSNQPQHF. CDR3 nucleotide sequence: TGTGCCAGCAGGACGACAGTTAGCAATCAGCCCCAGCATTTT.

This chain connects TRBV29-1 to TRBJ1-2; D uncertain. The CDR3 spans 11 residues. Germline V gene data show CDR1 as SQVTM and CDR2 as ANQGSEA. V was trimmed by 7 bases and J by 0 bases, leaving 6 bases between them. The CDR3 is CSARANYGYTF. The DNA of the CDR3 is TGCAGCGCGAGAGCTAACTATGGCTACACCTTC.

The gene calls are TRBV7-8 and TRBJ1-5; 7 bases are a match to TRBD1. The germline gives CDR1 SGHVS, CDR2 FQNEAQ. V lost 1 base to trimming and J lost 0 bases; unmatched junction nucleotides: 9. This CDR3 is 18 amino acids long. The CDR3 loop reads CASSLVGSGGSSNQPQHF. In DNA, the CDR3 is TGTGCCAGCAGCTTAGTAGGGTCAGGGGGAAGTAGCAATCAGCCCCAGCATTTT.